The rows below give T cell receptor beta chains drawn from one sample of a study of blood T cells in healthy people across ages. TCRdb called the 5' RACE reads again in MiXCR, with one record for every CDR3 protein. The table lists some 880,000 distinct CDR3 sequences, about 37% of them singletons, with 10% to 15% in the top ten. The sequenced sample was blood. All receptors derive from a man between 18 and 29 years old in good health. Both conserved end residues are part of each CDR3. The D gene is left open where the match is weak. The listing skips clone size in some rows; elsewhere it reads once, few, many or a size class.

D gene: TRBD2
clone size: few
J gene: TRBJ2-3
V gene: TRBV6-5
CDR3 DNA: TGTGCCAGCAGCTGGGGGGGAGGGTCGGATACGCAGTATTTT
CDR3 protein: CASSWGGGSDTQYF

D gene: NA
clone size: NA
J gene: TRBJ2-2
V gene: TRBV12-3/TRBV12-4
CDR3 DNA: TGTGCCAGCAGTTTGTACCGAGACGGAAACACCGGGGAGCTGTTTTTT
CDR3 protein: CASSLYRDGNTGELFF

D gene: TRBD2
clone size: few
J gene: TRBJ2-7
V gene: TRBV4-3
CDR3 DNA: TGCGCCAGCAGCCAAACCGGACTAGCGTCCTACAATGAGCAGTACTTC
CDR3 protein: CASSQTGLASYNEQYF

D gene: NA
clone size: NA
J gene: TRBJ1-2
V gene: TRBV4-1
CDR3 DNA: TGCGCCAGCAGCGTCGGGGGGGGCCGCTATGGCTACACCTTC
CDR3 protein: CASSVGGGRYGYTF

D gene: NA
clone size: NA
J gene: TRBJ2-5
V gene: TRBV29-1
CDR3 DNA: TGCAGCGTGTCCCCGGGGCTACAAGAGACCCAGTACTTC
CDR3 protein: CSVSPGLQETQYF

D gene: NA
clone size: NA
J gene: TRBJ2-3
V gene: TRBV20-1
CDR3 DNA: TGCAGTGCGAGACAGGAGACAGATACGCAGTATTTT
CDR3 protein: CSARQETDTQYF

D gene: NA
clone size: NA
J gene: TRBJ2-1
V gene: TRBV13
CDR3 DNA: TGTGCCAGCAGTTGGAAAGGGGGCTCCTACAATGAGCAGTTCTTC
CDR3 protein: CASSWKGGSYNEQFF

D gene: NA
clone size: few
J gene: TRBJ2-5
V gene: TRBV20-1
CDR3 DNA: TGCAGTGCTAGGGGGACCGCCCAAGGGGAGCAGTACTTC
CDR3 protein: CSARGTAQGEQYF

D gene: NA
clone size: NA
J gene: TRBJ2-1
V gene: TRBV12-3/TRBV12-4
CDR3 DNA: TGTGCCAGCAGCCCCGCGACCACCTACAATGGGCAGTTCTTC
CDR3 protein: CASSPATTYNGQFF

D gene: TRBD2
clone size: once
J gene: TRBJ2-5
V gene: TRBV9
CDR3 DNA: TGTGCCAGCAGCGTTAGTTCGAGCGGGGCTAGTGAGCAGTACTTC
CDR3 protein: CASSVSSSGASEQYF

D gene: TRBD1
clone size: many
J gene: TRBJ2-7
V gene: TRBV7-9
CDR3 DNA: TGTGCCAGCAGCCCTGGGACAGGAAAAGCCGAGCAGTACTTC
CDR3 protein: CASSPGTGKAEQYF

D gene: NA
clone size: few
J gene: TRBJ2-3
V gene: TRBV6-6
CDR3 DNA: TGTGCCAGCAGCCCGGAGGGCGTCGGGACGCAGTATTTT
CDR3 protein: CASSPEGVGTQYF

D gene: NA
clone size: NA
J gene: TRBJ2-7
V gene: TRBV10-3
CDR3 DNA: TGTGCCACCAGTGGAGACTACGAGCAGTACTTC
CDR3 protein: CATSGDYEQYF

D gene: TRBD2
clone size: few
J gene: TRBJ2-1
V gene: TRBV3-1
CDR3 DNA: TGTGCCAGCAGCCAAGCGGGACTAGCTTCCTACAATGAGCAGTTCTTC
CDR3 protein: CASSQAGLASYNEQFF

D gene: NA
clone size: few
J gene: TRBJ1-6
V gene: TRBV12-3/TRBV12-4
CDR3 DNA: TGTGCCAGCAGTTTATATACGGAGGGTAATTCACCCCTCCACTTT
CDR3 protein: CASSLYTEGNSPLHF

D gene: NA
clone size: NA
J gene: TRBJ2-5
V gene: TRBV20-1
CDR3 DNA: TGCAGCGCAAATGGTCGTTTGGAGACCCAGTACTTC
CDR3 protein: CSANGRLETQYF

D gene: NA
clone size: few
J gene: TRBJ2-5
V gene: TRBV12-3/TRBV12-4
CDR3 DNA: TGTGCCAGCGGTGCGCGACAGGCAGAGACCCAGTACTTC
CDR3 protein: CASGARQAETQYF

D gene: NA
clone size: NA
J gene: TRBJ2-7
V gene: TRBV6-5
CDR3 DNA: TGTGCCAGCAGCCTATTACCCGGGACCTTCTACGAGCAGTACTTC
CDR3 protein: CASSLLPGTFYEQYF

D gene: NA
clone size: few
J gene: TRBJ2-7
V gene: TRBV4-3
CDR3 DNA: TGCGCCAGCAGCCCTAGATTTTTCGAGGGAAATGAGCAGTACTTC
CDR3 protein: CASSPRFFEGNEQYF

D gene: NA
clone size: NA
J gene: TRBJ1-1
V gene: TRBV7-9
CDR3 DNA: TGTGCCAGCAGCTTAAGGTCAGGGACGATGAACACTGAAGCTTTCTTT
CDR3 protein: CASSLRSGTMNTEAFF

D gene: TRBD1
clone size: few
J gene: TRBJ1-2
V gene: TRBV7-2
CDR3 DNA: TGTGCCAGCAGCTGGACAGGAGACGGTGGCTACACCTTC
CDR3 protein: CASSWTGDGGYTF

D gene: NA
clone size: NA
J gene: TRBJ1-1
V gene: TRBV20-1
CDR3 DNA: TGCAGTGCTCGCGGCGGGATGGGAGCTTTCTTT
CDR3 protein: CSARGGMGAFF

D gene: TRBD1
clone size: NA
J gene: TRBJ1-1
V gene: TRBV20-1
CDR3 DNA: TGCAGTGCTATCAGGACAGGAGGGAACACTGAAGCTTTCTTT
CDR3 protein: CSAIRTGGNTEAFF

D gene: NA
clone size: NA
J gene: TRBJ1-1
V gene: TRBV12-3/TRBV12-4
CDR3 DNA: TGTGCCAGCACCTCAAGGGAGAGGAACACTGAAGCTTTCTTT
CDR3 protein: CASTSRERNTEAFF

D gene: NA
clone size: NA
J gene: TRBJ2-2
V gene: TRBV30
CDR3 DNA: TGTGCCTGGCACCGGGGCCAGGGGGGTACTAACACCGGGGAGCTGTTTTTT
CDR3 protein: CAWHRGQGGTNTGELFF

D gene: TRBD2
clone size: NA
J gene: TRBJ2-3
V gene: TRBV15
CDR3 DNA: TGTGCCACCAGCAGAGATCTAGCGGGGAGTCGCACAGGCAAGGATACGCAGTATTTT
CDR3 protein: CATSRDLAGSRTGKDTQYF

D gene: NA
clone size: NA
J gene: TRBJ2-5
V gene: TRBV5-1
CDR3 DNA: TGCGCCAGCAGCTTCTCTATTGGAGAGACCCAGTACTTC
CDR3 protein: CASSFSIGETQYF

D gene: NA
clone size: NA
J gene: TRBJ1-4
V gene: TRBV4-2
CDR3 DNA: TGTGCCAGCAGCCAAGCCGGTGGGGGTGAAAAACTGTTTTTT
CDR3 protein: CASSQAGGGEKLFF

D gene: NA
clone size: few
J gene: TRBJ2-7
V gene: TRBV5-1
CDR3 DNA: TGCGCCAGCAGCTTGGTTTCGAGCTCCTACAATGAGCAGTACTTC
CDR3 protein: CASSLVSSSYNEQYF

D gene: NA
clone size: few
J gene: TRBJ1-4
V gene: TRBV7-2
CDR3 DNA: TGTGCCAGCAGCGTAGGTGCCAATGAAAAACTGTTTTTT
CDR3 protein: CASSVGANEKLFF

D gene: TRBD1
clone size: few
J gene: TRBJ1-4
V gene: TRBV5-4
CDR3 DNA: TGTGCCAGCAGCTCGGGCGGAGGACAGGCCCTTAATGAAAAACTGTTTTTT
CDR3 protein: CASSSGGGQALNEKLFF

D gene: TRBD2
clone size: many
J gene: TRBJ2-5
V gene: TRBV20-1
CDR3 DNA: TGCAGTGCTAGAGACCTAGCGGGGGTAGAGACCCAGTACTTC
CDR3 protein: CSARDLAGVETQYF

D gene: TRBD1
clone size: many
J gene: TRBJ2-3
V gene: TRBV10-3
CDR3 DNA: TGTGCCATCAGCCGGACAGGGGGTTTTACAGATACGCAGTATTTT
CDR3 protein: CAISRTGGFTDTQYF

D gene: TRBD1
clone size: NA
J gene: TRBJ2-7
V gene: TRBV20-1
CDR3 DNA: TGCAGTGCAAACAAGCCGGGACAGGGACCCTACGAGCAGTACTTC
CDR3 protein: CSANKPGQGPYEQYF

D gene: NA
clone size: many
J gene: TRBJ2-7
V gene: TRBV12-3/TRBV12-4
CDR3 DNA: TGTGCCAGCAGTTTAGGGACAGAAACTAAGCAGTACTTC
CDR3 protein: CASSLGTETKQYF

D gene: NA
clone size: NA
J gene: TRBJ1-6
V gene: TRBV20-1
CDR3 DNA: TGCAGTGCCACCACTCGACTCCTTAATTCACCCCTCCACTTT
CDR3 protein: CSATTRLLNSPLHF

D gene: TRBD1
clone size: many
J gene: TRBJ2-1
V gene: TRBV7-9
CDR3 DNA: TGTGCCAGCAGCCCGATTCCGACAGGGTCCTACAATGAGCAGTTCTTC
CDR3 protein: CASSPIPTGSYNEQFF

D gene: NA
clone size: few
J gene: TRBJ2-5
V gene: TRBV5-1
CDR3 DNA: TGCGCCAGCAGCTTGAATGTGGGGACTCAACAAGAGACCCAGTACTTC
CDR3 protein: CASSLNVGTQQETQYF

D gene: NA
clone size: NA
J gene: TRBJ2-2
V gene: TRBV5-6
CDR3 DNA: TGTGCCAGCAGAAGTGGGGGGCAGAACACCGGGGAGCTGTTTTTT
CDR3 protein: CASRSGGQNTGELFF

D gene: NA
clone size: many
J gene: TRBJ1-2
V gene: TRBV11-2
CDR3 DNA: TGTGCCAGCAGCTTAGGAGACAGGGGCTACACCTTC
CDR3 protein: CASSLGDRGYTF